This is a list of T cell receptor beta chains from one sample in a study of T-cell memory formation after mild COVID-19. TCRdb used MiXCR to reprocess the 5' RACE reads, holding one entry per CDR3 protein. Among 120,000 to 150,000 distinct CDR3 sequences listed, 11% to 15% were seen once. Sequenced material: PBMCs or a T cell subset sorted from them (not recorded which). Source of these receptors: an adult woman who had mild COVID-19 (a few samples of this study predate the infection). Cell type and time point are not known. Each CDR3 is given with its conserved first and last residue. D genes are given only for firm matches. The size of a clone is reported for some rows only, either as once, few or many, or as a class for expanded clones.

d_call: NA; v_call: TRBV2; j_call: TRBJ2-1; clone_size: few; cdr3_nt: TGTGCCAGCAGGGACTCACGAGGGGACAATGAGCAGTTCTTC; cdr3_aa: CASRDSRGDNEQFF
d_call: NA; v_call: TRBV5-1; j_call: TRBJ2-7; clone_size: NA; cdr3_nt: TGCGCCAGCAGCTTTGACAGTAGAGGGTACGAGCAGTACTTC; cdr3_aa: CASSFDSRGYEQYF
d_call: NA; v_call: TRBV18; j_call: TRBJ2-3; clone_size: many; cdr3_nt: TGTGCCAGCTCACCCCGGGACCGCACAGATACGCAGTATTTT; cdr3_aa: CASSPRDRTDTQYF
d_call: NA; v_call: TRBV24-1; j_call: TRBJ2-7; clone_size: many; cdr3_nt: TGTGCCACCAGTGTCGAAGGCGAAACCTACGAGCAGTACTTC; cdr3_aa: CATSVEGETYEQYF
d_call: NA; v_call: TRBV12-3/TRBV12-4; j_call: TRBJ2-7; clone_size: few; cdr3_nt: TGTGCCAGCAGTGAGGGTTCTGGCTACGAGCAGTACTTC; cdr3_aa: CASSEGSGYEQYF
d_call: TRBD1; v_call: TRBV25-1; j_call: TRBJ1-2; clone_size: few; cdr3_nt: TGTGCCAGCAGTGAAGGGATGACAGGGGGCTATGGCTACACCTTC; cdr3_aa: CASSEGMTGGYGYTF
d_call: NA; v_call: TRBV11-2; j_call: TRBJ2-5; clone_size: once; cdr3_nt: TGTGCCAGCTTAGCCGGGACCGCGCCCGAGACCCAGTACTTC; cdr3_aa: CASLAGTAPETQYF
d_call: NA; v_call: TRBV3-1; j_call: TRBJ1-2; clone_size: NA; cdr3_nt: TGTGCCAGCAGCGGAACGACAGCAAACTATGGCTACACCTTC; cdr3_aa: CASSGTTANYGYTF
d_call: TRBD2; v_call: TRBV25-1; j_call: TRBJ2-3; clone_size: few; cdr3_nt: TGTGCCAGCAGTGACCTGGAGATGACTAGCGGGAGAAAGGGCCCAGATACGCAGTATTTT; cdr3_aa: CASSDLEMTSGRKGPDTQYF
d_call: NA; v_call: TRBV7-9; j_call: TRBJ2-7; clone_size: many; cdr3_nt: TGTGCCAGCAGCTTGGGATCTACCTACGAGCAGTACTTC; cdr3_aa: CASSLGSTYEQYF
d_call: NA; v_call: TRBV29-1; j_call: TRBJ2-7; clone_size: few; cdr3_nt: TGCAGCGTGGTGGGGCCGTCCTCCTACGAGCAGTACTTC; cdr3_aa: CSVVGPSSYEQYF
d_call: NA; v_call: TRBV3-1; j_call: TRBJ1-4; clone_size: few; cdr3_nt: TGTGCCAGCAGCCACGCCGAGGGCTGGAATGAAAAACTGTTTTTT; cdr3_aa: CASSHAEGWNEKLFF
d_call: TRBD1; v_call: TRBV6-6; j_call: TRBJ1-1; clone_size: few; cdr3_nt: TGTGCCAGCAGTCTCACAGGGGCGTTATCCATGAACACTGAAGCTTTCTTT; cdr3_aa: CASSLTGALSMNTEAFF
d_call: TRBD2; v_call: TRBV7-8; j_call: TRBJ2-5; clone_size: NA; cdr3_nt: TGTGCCAGCAGCGTTAGCGGGGACCCGGCAGAGACCCAGTACTTC; cdr3_aa: CASSVSGDPAETQYF
d_call: NA; v_call: TRBV4-2; j_call: TRBJ1-1; clone_size: few; cdr3_nt: TGTGCCAGCAGCCAAGCGGAGGGGATCCCGGCCGGAGCTTTCTTT; cdr3_aa: CASSQAEGIPAGAFF
d_call: NA; v_call: TRBV6-6; j_call: TRBJ1-5; clone_size: few; cdr3_nt: TGTGCCAGCAGTTACTCAGGGGCGGTAAATCAGCCCCAGCATTTT; cdr3_aa: CASSYSGAVNQPQHF
d_call: NA; v_call: TRBV12-3/TRBV12-4; j_call: TRBJ1-1; clone_size: NA; cdr3_nt: TGTGCCAGCAGTTTTCTGGGACGGGCGGACGCTGAAGCTTTCTTT; cdr3_aa: CASSFLGRADAEAFF
d_call: NA; v_call: TRBV7-6; j_call: TRBJ2-1; clone_size: NA; cdr3_nt: TGTGCCAGCAGCTCTGAATGGGGGAATGAGCAGTTCTTC; cdr3_aa: CASSSEWGNEQFF
d_call: TRBD1; v_call: TRBV11-2; j_call: TRBJ2-7; clone_size: NA; cdr3_nt: TGTGCCAGCAGCTTGGGACAGGGTTATGCCTACGAGCAGTACTTC; cdr3_aa: CASSLGQGYAYEQYF
d_call: NA; v_call: TRBV20-1; j_call: TRBJ1-1; clone_size: NA; cdr3_nt: TGCAGTGCTAGTCGGGGGTTTGAAGCTTTCTTT; cdr3_aa: CSASRGFEAFF
d_call: NA; v_call: TRBV7-6; j_call: TRBJ1-3; clone_size: many; cdr3_nt: TGTGCCAGCAGCTTGAGCAGTTTAGGGACTGGAAACACCATATATTTT; cdr3_aa: CASSLSSLGTGNTIYF
d_call: TRBD1; v_call: TRBV5-1; j_call: TRBJ2-3; clone_size: few; cdr3_nt: TGCGCCAGCAGCCCAGATTGGACAGGGGCGTACACAGATACGCAGTATTTT; cdr3_aa: CASSPDWTGAYTDTQYF
d_call: NA; v_call: TRBV20-1; j_call: TRBJ1-2; clone_size: few; cdr3_nt: TGCAGTGCTAGAGCTCGGGCAGGCCCGCATGGCTACACCTTC; cdr3_aa: CSARARAGPHGYTF
d_call: NA; v_call: TRBV4-3; j_call: TRBJ2-4; clone_size: few; cdr3_nt: TGCGCCAGCAGCCAAGATTGGAGGGTTGGCAAAAACATTCAGTACTTC; cdr3_aa: CASSQDWRVGKNIQYF
d_call: NA; v_call: TRBV29-1; j_call: TRBJ1-5; clone_size: NA; cdr3_nt: TGCAGCGTTCACGAGGGGGGCAATCAGCCCCAGCATTTT; cdr3_aa: CSVHEGGNQPQHF
d_call: NA; v_call: TRBV19; j_call: TRBJ2-7; clone_size: NA; cdr3_nt: TGTGCCAGTAGTATATTCCCCGGACCCTACGAGCAGTACTTC; cdr3_aa: CASSIFPGPYEQYF
d_call: NA; v_call: TRBV24-1; j_call: TRBJ2-2; clone_size: few; cdr3_nt: TGTGCCACCAGTGTGCAGGGTAGGAACACCGGGGAGCTGTTTTTT; cdr3_aa: CATSVQGRNTGELFF
d_call: NA; v_call: TRBV29-1; j_call: TRBJ2-1; clone_size: NA; cdr3_nt: TGCAGCGTTGAAAGGTACAATGAGCAGTTCTTC; cdr3_aa: CSVERYNEQFF
d_call: TRBD2; v_call: TRBV15; j_call: TRBJ2-1; clone_size: NA; cdr3_nt: TGTGCCACCAGCAGGGGACTAGGGACACACAATGAGCAGTTCTTC; cdr3_aa: CATSRGLGTHNEQFF
d_call: NA; v_call: TRBV7-9; j_call: TRBJ2-6; clone_size: NA; cdr3_nt: TGTGCCAGCAGCTTAGCGATGGGGACCCCATTCCTGAACTCTGGGGCCAACGTCCTGACTTTC; cdr3_aa: CASSLAMGTPFLNSGANVLTF
d_call: NA; v_call: TRBV29-1; j_call: TRBJ2-1; clone_size: many; cdr3_nt: TGCAGCGTTGAAGGGGGCCTAGAGGTCTACAATGAGCAGTTCTTC; cdr3_aa: CSVEGGLEVYNEQFF
d_call: TRBD2; v_call: TRBV29-1; j_call: TRBJ2-1; clone_size: few; cdr3_nt: TGCAGCGTGGGGACGACGGGGGGGCTGGGCAATGAGCAGTTCTTC; cdr3_aa: CSVGTTGGLGNEQFF
d_call: TRBD2; v_call: TRBV29-1; j_call: TRBJ2-2; clone_size: few; cdr3_nt: TGCAGCGTTGACGGACTAGCGGGATCTAACACCGGGGAGCTGTTTTTT; cdr3_aa: CSVDGLAGSNTGELFF
d_call: NA; v_call: TRBV19; j_call: TRBJ1-1; clone_size: few; cdr3_nt: TGTGCCAGTAGTATGGGGGACCTAACAAAGGGGACTGAAGCTTTCTTT; cdr3_aa: CASSMGDLTKGTEAFF
d_call: TRBD1; v_call: TRBV4-3; j_call: TRBJ2-7; clone_size: once; cdr3_nt: TGCGCCAGCAGCCAACACGGGACAGGCTCCTACGAGCAGTACTTC; cdr3_aa: CASSQHGTGSYEQYF
d_call: NA; v_call: TRBV25-1; j_call: TRBJ2-7; clone_size: NA; cdr3_nt: TGTGCCAGCAGGGGGGGGGCTAGAAGTGGAGTTAAGCAGTACTTC; cdr3_aa: CASRGGARSGVKQYF
d_call: TRBD2; v_call: TRBV9; j_call: TRBJ2-1; clone_size: NA; cdr3_nt: TGTGCCAGCAGCGCTAGCGGGATCTCCTACAATGAGCAGTTCTTC; cdr3_aa: CASSASGISYNEQFF
d_call: NA; v_call: TRBV5-1; j_call: TRBJ2-1; clone_size: NA; cdr3_nt: TGCGCCAGCAGCTTGGTAGGGGGTACTTACAATGAGCAGTTCTTC; cdr3_aa: CASSLVGGTYNEQFF
d_call: NA; v_call: TRBV12-3/TRBV12-4; j_call: TRBJ1-1; clone_size: few; cdr3_nt: TGTGCCAGCAGTTTTATCACAGGGCTGAACACTGAAGCTTTCTTT; cdr3_aa: CASSFITGLNTEAFF
d_call: NA; v_call: TRBV2; j_call: TRBJ1-6; clone_size: few; cdr3_nt: TGTGCCAGCAGTGAGGCAGGGCCCAATTCACCCCTCCACTTT; cdr3_aa: CASSEAGPNSPLHF
d_call: TRBD1; v_call: TRBV5-5; j_call: TRBJ1-1; clone_size: NA; cdr3_nt: TGTGCCAGCCATCGGACAGGACTCACTGAAGCTTTCTTT; cdr3_aa: CASHRTGLTEAFF
d_call: TRBD1; v_call: TRBV9; j_call: TRBJ2-5; clone_size: few; cdr3_nt: TGTGCCAGCAGCGTAGAGGCAGGGGGCGCGATAGAGACCCAGTACTTC; cdr3_aa: CASSVEAGGAIETQYF
d_call: NA; v_call: TRBV19; j_call: TRBJ2-3; clone_size: few; cdr3_nt: TGTGCCACCGCGGACCGCGCTGGGTCAGATACGCAGTATTTT; cdr3_aa: CATADRAGSDTQYF